One sample yielded the 22 T cell receptor beta chains listed below, sequenced in a study of blood T cell repertoires in COVID-19. Here immunoSEQ multiplex PCR was the method, and the copy in TCRdb shows in-frame clones only, minus some. The sample holds about 370,000 clones, 80% to 90% seen once. The sample was PBMCs or T cells enriched from blood (not recorded which). Receptors were obtained from a man younger than 35 who had recovered from COVID-19.

The chain carries TRBV27 and TRBJ1-1; the match to TRBD1 covers 7 bases. The trim removed 1 base at V and 4 bases at J, leaving 9 bases unmatched. The V gene's germline CDR1 is MNHEY and CDR2 SMNVEV (reference sequence). The CDR3 totals 16 residues. This chain's CDR3 is CASSLWGGRGFTEAFF. The DNA for the CDR3 is TGTGCCAGCAGTTTATGGGGCGGCAGGGGGTTCACTGAAGCTTTCTTT.

This clone was recorded only once. The chain couples TRBV5-1 to TRBJ1-1, with 8 bases matching TRBD1. V dropped 5 bases and J dropped 1; count of bases not matched to a gene: 4. The germline gives CDR1 SGHRS, CDR2 YFSETQ. The CDR3 length is 14 residues. The CDR3 is CASRTGDRNTEAFF. As DNA, the CDR3 is TGCGCCAGCAGGACAGGGGATAGGAACACTGAAGCTTTCTTT.

This chain uses TRBV7-9 with TRBJ1-1, with D possibly TRBD1 on 5 matching bases. The germline V and J ends were trimmed by 3 bases and 5 bases, with 13 bases remaining between them. The CDR3 is 14 amino acids. Germline CDR1 and CDR2: SEHNR and FQNEAQ (reference sequence). As DNA, the CDR3 is TGTGCCAGCAGCTTCCCACAGGTTATTACTGAAGCTTTCTTT. This sequence encodes CASSFPQVITEAFF.

The chain has TRBV7-9 and TRBJ1-1; 8 bases map to TRBD1. The CDR3 loop spans 12 amino acids. CDR1 is SEHNR, CDR2 FQNEAQ, per germline (reference sequence). Trimming took 4 bases from V and 11 from J; bases not matched to a gene: 6. This CDR3 is CASSSMGQAAFF. The DNA of the CDR3 is TGTGCCAGCAGCTCAATGGGACAGGCGGCTTTCTTT.

The V and J genes are TRBV4-3 and TRBJ1-2, with a weak D call TRBD1 (5 bases). Germline V gene data show CDR1 as LGHNA and CDR2 as YSLEER. The length of the CDR3 is 17 residues. V was cut by 0 bases and J by 3 bases, with 17 bases left in between. CDR3 sequence reads: CASSQDRGWGGYYGYTF. For the CDR3, the DNA is TGCGCCAGCAGCCAAGATCGGGGCTGGGGAGGGTACTATGGCTACACCTTC.

The J gene is TRBJ1-5, the V gene TRBV30, with 7 bases aligning to TRBD1. This CDR3 contains 16 residues. V lost 3 bases to trimming and J lost 5 bases; unmatched junction nucleotides: 13. Per germline, CDR1 GTSNPN and CDR2 SVGIG (reference sequence). The CDR3 DNA is TGTGCCTGGAGCCGACAGGGTATTCGTGAGTATCAGCCCCAGCATTTT. This sequence encodes CAWSRQGIREYQPQHF.

This clone appeared once. The chain carries TRBV2 and TRBJ1-5, with 8 bases matching TRBD1. The CDR3 totals 16 residues. The V and J ends lost 2 bases and 4 bases, in that order; junction bases with no gene match: 7. CDR1 is SNHLY, CDR2 FYNNEI, per germline. The CDR3 reads CASSENTGGGNQPQHF. The DNA for the CDR3 is TGTGCCAGCAGTGAAAACACAGGGGGGGGAAATCAGCCCCAGCATTTT.

The chain joins TRBV19 to TRBJ2-7, with 7 nucleotides matching TRBD1. J was trimmed by 2 bases and V by 1 base; bases with no gene match: 5. This CDR3 has 15 amino acids. Germline CDR1 is LNHDA and CDR2 is SQIVND (reference sequence). CDR3 loop: CASSIGQGLTYEQYF. In DNA, the CDR3 is TGTGCCAGTAGTATAGGACAGGGCTTAACCTACGAGCAGTACTTC.

This clone was seen once. Written as DNA, the CDR3 is TGTGCCAGCAGTTGGGGACAGGGTGACGAGCAGTTCTTC. Its translation is CASSWGQGDEQFF. The chain links TRBV12-3 or TRBV12-4 to TRBJ2-1; 9 nucleotides line up with TRBD1. Losses at the gene ends were 4 bases for V and 10 bases for J; bases not matched to a gene: 5. The CDR3 contains 13 residues.

The V gene is TRBV7-9, the J gene TRBJ2-4; D remains unclear. Trimming cost V 1 base and J 0 bases, with 7 bases left between them. This CDR3 is 15 amino acids long. Germline V gives CDR1 SEHNR, CDR2 FQNEAQ (reference sequence). Here the CDR3 reads CASSLVVLAKNIQYF. Written as DNA, the CDR3 is TGTGCCAGCAGCTTAGTTGTCCTAGCCAAAAACATTCAGTACTTC.

The chain uses TRBV19 and TRBJ1-2; 9 bases line up with TRBD1. Looked up from germline, CDR1 is LNHDA and CDR2 is SQIVND (reference sequence). The CDR3 loop spans 17 amino acids. Trimming cost V 6 bases and J 3 bases; bases outside gene matches: 14. Here the CDR3 DNA reads TGTGCCAGTAGATGGAGACTGGGACAGGGAGCTTACTATGGCTACACCTTC. Protein sequence: CASRWRLGQGAYYGYTF.

The chain is built from TRBV5-4 and TRBJ2-7; maybe TRBD1 (6 bases). Germline-derived CDR1 and CDR2 are SGHNT and YYREEE (reference sequence). Trimming left V 0 bases short and J 2 bases short, with 12 bases between. The CDR3 has 15 amino acids. The CDR3 region has the DNA TGTGCCAGCAGCTTGGAGGCGACAGGTCCCTACGAGCAGTACTTC. It is translated as CASSLEATGPYEQYF.

This clone came up once. The chain joins TRBV29-1 to TRBJ1-1, with D perhaps matching TRBD1 (6 bases). Trimming left V 6 bases short and J 5 bases short, with 13 bases between. CDR1 and CDR2 from the germline V gene are SQVTM and ANQGSEA. This CDR3 comprises 12 residues. This CDR3 is CSVAPRGTEAFF. DNA for the CDR3: TGCAGCGTCGCCCCCAGGGGAACTGAAGCTTTCTTT.

The chain combines TRBV11-3 with TRBJ2-2, with 11 bases matching TRBD2. V lost 2 bases to trimming and J lost 4 bases; unmatched junction nucleotides: 3. The CDR3 has 16 amino acids. Germline V gene data show CDR1 as SGHNT and CDR2 as YENEEA. The CDR3 is CASSLLGTSGTGELFF. CDR3 DNA sequence: TGTGCCAGCAGCTTATTAGGGACTAGCGGCACCGGGGAGCTGTTTTTT. Full variable domain (outside the CDR3, taken from reference TRBV11-3 and TRBJ2-2): EAGVVQSPRYKIIEKKQPVAFWCNPISGHNTLYWYLQNLGQGPELLIRYENEEAVDDSQLPKDRFSAERLKGVDSTLKIQPAELGDSAVYLCASSLLGTSGTGELFFGEGSRLTVL.

The V call is TRBV6-5, the J call TRBJ2-7, with TRBD1 identical over 8 bases. Unmatched junction bases numbered 2, after V lost 7 bases and J lost 0 bases. The CDR3 extends over 13 amino acids. Per the germline V gene, CDR1 is MNHEY and CDR2 is SVGAGI. The CDR3: CASIGQGSYEQYF. CDR3 nucleotides: TGTGCCAGCATTGGACAGGGCTCCTACGAGCAGTACTTC.

Comments on this clone: At one end, the junction sequence differs from germline, possibly due to a read error. J is TRBJ1-4 and V is TRBV2; D ambiguous. Germline loops: CDR1 SNHLY, CDR2 FYNNEI. CDR3 length: 12 residues. Here the CDR3 reads CASSEGSGKLFF. In DNA form, the CDR3 reads TGTGCCAGCAGCGAAGGGTCCGGAAAACTGTTTTTT.

V and J are TRBV24-1 and TRBJ1-2; D may be TRBD1 (5 bases). V was cut by 3 bases and J by 8 bases, with 24 bases left in between. Germline loops: CDR1 KGHDR, CDR2 SFDVKD. This CDR3 has 17 amino acids. Written as DNA, the CDR3 is TGTGCCACCAGTGATACAGCCCCCGGGCGACACCCAGGGGGCTACACCTTC. It codes for CATSDTAPGRHPGGYTF.

The CDR3 coding sequence is TGTGCCACCAGACCACAGGGGGCGCGTACTGAAGCTTTCTTT. It specifies CATRPQGARTEAFF. The chain links TRBV2 to TRBJ1-1, with 9 bases lining up with TRBD1. Germline CDR1 SNHLY, CDR2 FYNNEI. This CDR3 contains 14 residues. V was pared by 10 bases and J by 5 bases, with 11 bases of the junction left unmatched.

The chain combines TRBV5-1 with TRBJ2-7, with D perhaps matching TRBD1 (6 bases). CDR1 SGHRS and CDR2 YFSETQ come from the germline V gene. Trimming shortened V by 2 bases and J by 0 bases, and 12 bases separated the two germline ends. The CDR3 runs to 15 residues. The CDR3 loop reads CASSFQAGVSYEQYF. In DNA, the CDR3 is TGCGCCAGCAGCTTCCAGGCAGGGGTCTCCTACGAGCAGTACTTC.

V is TRBV18 and J is TRBJ1-3, with D possibly being TRBD1 (5 bases). V gave up 1 base and J gave up 0 bases, with 16 bases separating them. There are 18 residues in the CDR3. Germline CDR1 reads KGHSH; CDR2 reads LQKENI. The CDR3 sequence: CASSPQGLVGISGNTIYF. The CDR3 DNA reads TGTGCCAGCTCACCACAGGGACTGGTCGGGATCTCTGGAAACACCATATATTTT.

V is TRBV7-3 and J is TRBJ2-7; possible D gene TRBD1, 5 bases. V lost 2 bases to trimming and J lost 3 bases, with 14 bases between them. Germline V lookup: CDR1 SGHTA, CDR2 FQGTGA. The CDR3 spans 15 residues. The CDR3 reads CASSLGAGSIYEQYF. The CDR3 DNA reads TGTGCCAGCAGCTTAGGGGCAGGGTCAATCTACGAGCAGTACTTC.

This clone was detected only once. V usage is TRBV30 and J usage is TRBJ1-3, with 7 bases identical to TRBD1. This CDR3 has 11 residues. Germline V lookup: CDR1 GTSNPN, CDR2 SVGIG (reference sequence). J lost 14 bases, V lost 1 base, and 5 bases had no gene match. As DNA, the CDR3 is TGTGCCTGGAGTGCCGACAGGGAGGTATATTTT. This sequence encodes CAWSADREVYF.